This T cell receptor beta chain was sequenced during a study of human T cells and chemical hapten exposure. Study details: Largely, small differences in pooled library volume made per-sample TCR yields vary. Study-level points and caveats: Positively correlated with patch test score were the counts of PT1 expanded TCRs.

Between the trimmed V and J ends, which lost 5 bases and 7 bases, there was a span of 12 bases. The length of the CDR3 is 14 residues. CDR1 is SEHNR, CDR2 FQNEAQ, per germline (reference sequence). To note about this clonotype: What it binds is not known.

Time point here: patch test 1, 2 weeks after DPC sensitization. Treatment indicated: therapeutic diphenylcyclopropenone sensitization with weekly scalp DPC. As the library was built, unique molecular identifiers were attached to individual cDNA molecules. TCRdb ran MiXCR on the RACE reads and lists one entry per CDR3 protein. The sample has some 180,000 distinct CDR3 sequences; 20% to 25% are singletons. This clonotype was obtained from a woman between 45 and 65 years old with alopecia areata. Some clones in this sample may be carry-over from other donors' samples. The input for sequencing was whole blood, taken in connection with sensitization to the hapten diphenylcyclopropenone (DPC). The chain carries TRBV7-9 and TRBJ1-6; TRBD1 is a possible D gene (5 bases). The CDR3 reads CASSRDLENSPLHF. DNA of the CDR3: TGTGCCAGCAGCAGGGACCTGGAAAATTCACCCCTCCACTTT.